This record looks at one T cell receptor beta chain sequence and its context. No antigen is known for it. The input lacks base qualities; no much larger clone sits a single base away. The record originates from a study of control samples from healthy donors and cancer patients (dated by TCRdb to about 2020). Library preparation employed the immunoSEQ multiplex PCR assay. TCRdb re-hosts the immuneACCESS table, in-frame sequences only. Its copies lack some clones; in the studies checked, an unresolved V gene accounts for under half of them, and the cause for the rest is not known. The sample table records about 150,000 clones; 93% of these occur just once. The ten largest clones take up approximately 2.5% of the sample. The trim is 6 bases for V and 2 bases for J, with a gap of 10 bases between the germline ends. From the cysteine through the phenylalanine, the CDR3 covers 13 amino acids. The DNA shown is the 39-base CDR3, in frame from base 1. CDR1 and CDR2 (MNHEY, SVGAGI) derive from the germline V gene.

The TCR originated in a man aged 50 to 60 in good health. The chain couples TRBV6-5 to TRBJ2-5; matching of 5 bases hints at TRBD2 as the D gene. The specimen sequenced was blood. This receptor has the CDR3 CASRRTRQETQYF. The DNA is TGTGCCAGCAGAAGAACTAGACAAGAGACCCAGTACTTC.